Listed here are 18 T cell receptor beta chains from one sample, sequenced in a study of blood T cell repertoires in COVID-19 (dated by TCRdb to 2020 to 2022). The protocol used for the library was the immunoSEQ multiplex PCR assay. Here the immuneACCESS table is served through TCRdb, limited to in-frame sequences with V and J called. Missing clones are a known gap in these copies; in checked studies unresolved V genes cover under half, and the rest lacks a known reason. The sample table contains 90,000 to 150,000 clones; only one count was recorded for 80% to 90% of them. The ten largest clones take up approximately 2% of the sample. The sequenced sample consisted of peripheral blood. The receptors come from a woman between 45 and 60 years old with acute or convalescent COVID-19.

The chain has TRBV5-1 and TRBJ2-7; 8 nucleotides agree with TRBD1. Germline assignment: CDR1 SGHRS and CDR2 YFSETQ. With 0 bases clipped from V and 1 base from J, the junction kept 9 bases outside the gene matches. This CDR3 spans 17 amino acids. The CDR3 DNA reads TGCGCCAGCAGCTTGGGAATAGGAACAGGGGGATCCTACGAGCAGTACTTC. It specifies CASSLGIGTGGSYEQYF.

V is TRBV3-1 (or the pseudogene TRBV3-2) and J is TRBJ1-2; D unresolved. This CDR3 is 14 amino acids long. CDR1 is LGHDT, CDR2 YNNKEL, per germline (reference sequence). Between the trimmed V and J ends, which lost 3 bases and 0 bases, there was a span of 8 bases. The DNA of the CDR3 is TGTGCCAGCAGCCACAGAGGGACTAACTATGGCTACACCTTC. It codes for CASSHRGTNYGYTF.

The chain has TRBV19 and TRBJ2-3, with D possibly TRBD2 on 6 matching bases. CDR1 and CDR2 from the germline V gene are LNHDA and SQIVND (reference sequence). The length of the CDR3 is 13 residues. V was cut by 10 bases and J by 2 bases, with 13 bases left in between. CDR3 residues: CATLAVDTDTQYF. Here the CDR3 DNA reads TGTGCCACCTTAGCGGTTGACACAGATACGCAGTATTTT.

This clone is termed medium-sized (0.01 to 0.1%). The rearrangement joins TRBV18 to TRBJ2-5; D gene ambiguous. Trimming took 0 bases from V and 6 from J, leaving 11 bases between them. Germline-derived CDR1 and CDR2 are KGHSH and LQKENI. This CDR3 has 14 residues. The CDR3 spells CASSPPEVAKTQYF. As DNA, the CDR3 is TGTGCCAGCTCACCACCCGAGGTTGCGAAGACCCAGTACTTC.

The chain combines TRBV19 with TRBJ1-1; TRBD1 matches at 7 bases. This CDR3 has 14 residues. The V gene end was trimmed by 6 bases and the J gene end by 5 bases; junction bases not matched to a gene: 9. CDR1 and CDR2 (germline): LNHDA, SQIVND (reference sequence). The CDR3 loop is CASSPRRGQTEAFF. The CDR3 bases are TGTGCCAGTAGCCCACGGAGGGGGCAAACTGAAGCTTTCTTT.

The V and J genes are TRBV27 and TRBJ1-5; 7 bases are shared with TRBD1. The trim removed 3 bases at V and 4 bases at J, leaving 6 bases unmatched. The CDR3 has 15 residues. The germline V gene encodes CDR1 MNHEY and CDR2 SMNVEV (reference sequence). The CDR3 DNA is TGTGCCAGCAGTTTTTGGACAGGTAAAAATCAGCCCCAGCATTTT. This gives the protein CASSFWTGKNQPQHF.

CDR3 sequence reads: CASSLASGTSYEQYF. CDR3 sequence (DNA): TGCGCCAGCAGCTTGGCTAGCGGAACCTCCTACGAGCAGTACTTC. The rearrangement joins TRBV5-1 to TRBJ2-7; 7 nucleotides line up with TRBD2. The CDR3 has 15 residues. J gave up 0 bases and V 0 bases, and 3 bases lay outside the gene matches. Germline lookup yields CDR1 SGHRS and CDR2 YFSETQ.

V is TRBV5-6 and J is TRBJ1-2, with D perhaps TRBD1 (5 bases). Germline V gives CDR1 SGHDT, CDR2 YYEEEE. The CDR3 contains 12 residues. Deletions cut 6 bases from V and 3 bases from J, with 9 bases between. This CDR3 reads CASTQTDYGYTF. CDR3 DNA sequence: TGTGCCAGCACCCAGACAGACTATGGCTACACCTTC. The complete variable domain, with remaining parts taken from reference TRBV5-6 and TRBJ1-2, reads DAGVTQSPTHLIKTRGQQVTLRCSPKSGHDTVSWYQQALGQGPQFIFQYYEEEERQRGNFPDRFSGHQFPNYSSELNVNALLLGDSALYLCASTQTDYGYTFGSGTRLTVV.

The genes are TRBV7-9 and TRBJ2-5; D not resolved. Trimming cost V 3 bases and J 1 base, with 12 bases left between them. The CDR3 length is 15 residues. CDR1 is SEHNR, CDR2 FQNEAQ, per germline (reference sequence). The CDR3 sequence: CASSFWANLQETQYF. CDR3 nucleotides: TGTGCCAGCAGCTTCTGGGCAAACCTCCAAGAGACCCAGTACTTC.

The table lists this clone with a count of one. The chain links TRBV6-5 to TRBJ1-4; no reliable D call. Germline CDR1 reads MNHEY; CDR2 reads SVGAGI. CDR3 length: 14 amino acids. Deletions cut 2 bases from V and 4 bases from J, with 8 bases between. CDR3 nucleotides: TGTGCCAGCAGTTACAGGCGGGATAATGAAAAACTGTTTTTT. Translation gives CASSYRRDNEKLFF.

The gene calls are TRBV12-3 or TRBV12-4 and TRBJ1-2; 7 nucleotides match TRBD1. CDR3 length: 13 amino acids. V lost 6 bases to trimming and J lost 2 bases; unmatched junction nucleotides: 3. CDR3 bases: TGTGCCAGCAGCGTGGGACAGAACTATGGCTACACCTTC. Protein sequence: CASSVGQNYGYTF.

The V call is TRBV14, the J call TRBJ2-1, with 9 bases lining up with TRBD2. The germline CDR1 and CDR2 sequences are SGHDN and FVKESK. The CDR3 extends over 17 amino acids. Trimming took 1 base from V and 2 from J; bases not matched to a gene: 6. This CDR3 is CASSQVEAGGPYNEQFF. CDR3 nucleotides: TGTGCCAGCAGCCAAGTAGAAGCGGGGGGCCCCTACAATGAGCAGTTCTTC.

This clone was seen only once. V is TRBV6-5 and J is TRBJ2-5, with TRBD1 matching 8 bases. Germline V gene sequence: CDR1 MNHEY, CDR2 SVGAGI. This CDR3 region has 14 residues. Trimming at V came to 7 bases and at J to 5 bases, leaving 9 bases not matched to a gene. The CDR3 protein is CASTKDRARETQYF. CDR3 bases: TGTGCCAGCACCAAGGACAGGGCTAGGGAGACCCAGTACTTC.

The J gene is TRBJ2-1, the V gene TRBV7-6; TRBD2 matches 11 bases. Germline CDR1 SGHVS, CDR2 FNYEAQ. Losses at the gene ends were 5 bases for V and 5 bases for J; bases not matched to a gene: 8. The CDR3 spans 16 residues. CDR3 bases: TGTGCCAGCAGCGTAGTGTCTAGCGGGGGGCACAATGAGCAGTTCTTC. It yields the protein CASSVVSSGGHNEQFF.

For the CDR3, the DNA is TGTGCCAGTAATACCGGGACTAGCGTACGGGAGCAGTTCTTC. It is translated as CASNTGTSVREQFF. The chain is built from TRBV19 and TRBJ2-1; 10 nucleotides match TRBD2. Germline trimming cut 7 bases from V and 10 bases from J; bases unmatched to any gene: 10. CDR3 size: 14 residues. The germline V gene encodes CDR1 LNHDA and CDR2 SQIVND (reference sequence).

V and J are TRBV6-5 and TRBJ1-1, with 7 positions matching TRBD1. Germline V gene sequence: CDR1 MNHEY, CDR2 SVGAGI. The CDR3 is made up of 16 amino acids. The junction had 11 bases not matched to a gene; V was cut back by 0 bases and J by 7 bases. CDR3 in DNA: TGTGCCAGCAGTTACTCGATGGTGGGACAGTATTTTGAAGCTTTCTTT. Translated: CASSYSMVGQYFEAFF.

The chain joins TRBV5-4 to TRBJ2-4, with 8 positions matching TRBD2. CDR1 and CDR2 from the germline V gene are SGHNT and YYREEE (reference sequence). CDR3 length: 17 residues. V dropped 4 bases and J dropped 0; count of bases not matched to a gene: 9. The CDR3 coding sequence is TGTGCCAGCAGCCCGGGAGGGACTGTGCTAGCCAAAAACATTCAGTACTTC. Its protein product is CASSPGGTVLAKNIQYF. Using reference TRBV5-4 and TRBJ2-4 for the parts outside the CDR3, the full variable domain is ETGVTQSPTHLIKTRGQQVTLRCSSQSGHNTVSWYQQALGQGPQFIFQYYREEENGRGNFPPRFSGLQFPNYSSELNVNALELDDSALYLCASSPGGTVLAKNIQYFGAGTRLSVL.

The V gene is TRBV6-2 or TRBV6-3, the J gene TRBJ2-7, with TRBD2 identical over 12 bases. Trimming removed 5 bases from V and 2 bases from J; junction bases left unmatched: 7. The CDR3 is 16 amino acids. Germline lookup yields CDR1 MNHEY and CDR2 SVGEGT. In DNA form, the CDR3 reads TGTGCCAGCAGTCCCCCGACTAGCGGGGGAACCTACGAGCAGTACTTC. Protein: CASSPPTSGGTYEQYF.